Below are 31 T cell receptor beta chains sequenced from a single sample in a study of tissue T cells after allogeneic stem cell transplantation (dated by TCRdb to 2022 to 2024). The meaning of the sample's time point label: mouse harvest day 7 after allogeneic transplant. Each mouse graft consisted of 10^7 T-cell-depleted bone marrow cells plus 10^6 splenic CD5+ T cells and was given by tail vein injection. Library construction relied on the immunoSEQ multiplex PCR assay. TCRdb obtained this table from immuneACCESS and retained in-frame rearrangements with V and J assigned. These tables miss some clones; where compared with another copy, unresolved V genes account for less than half of the shortfall, and the remainder is unexplained. In all, the sample holds over 6,500 clones, and 40% to 50% of those were seen once. In total, the top ten clones hold approximately 7% of the sample. Sequenced material: gut tissue. Every receptor here comes from a female BALB/c mouse given C57BL/6 T cells with graft-versus-host disease after an allogeneic hematopoietic cell transplant.

Comments on this clone: Mouse names are used for the genes. The read halts 1 residue ahead of the CDR3 end, with the missing end drawn from the germline J gene. The V and J genes are TRBV13-1 and TRBJ1-4; 12 bases map to TRBD1. Trimming at V came to 3 bases and at J to 7 bases, leaving 4 bases not matched to a gene. There are 15 residues in the CDR3. Germline CDR1 and CDR2: NSHNY and SYGAGN. This CDR3 is CASSGGQGAGERLFF. The CDR3 DNA, read in part, is TGTGCCAGCAGTGGGGGACAGGGGGCGGGCGAAAGATTATTT.

Details on this clone: Genes and germline are mouse. The missing CDR3 end, 1 residue past where the read stops, is filled in from the germline J gene. The V and J genes are TRBV29 and TRBJ2-5; tentative D call: TRBD2 (7 bases). Per the germline V gene, CDR1 is MSHET and CDR2 is SYDVDS. This CDR3 is 14 amino acids long. Trimming took off 3 bases at V and 6 bases at J, with 13 bases between the two ends. The part of the CDR3 DNA that was read is TGTGCTAGCAGTTTTGGGGGGCGACGGGACACCCAGTAC. Translating gives CASSFGGRRDTQY. The full CDR3 protein reads CASSFGGRRDTQYF.

This clone has just a few counts. Gene names refer to mouse genes. Other DNA sequences in the same sample also yield this CDR3. Here the CDR3 reads CASSLGGRPETLYF. CDR3 DNA, as far as it was read: TGTGCAAGCAGCTTGGGGGGGCGCCCAGAAACGCTGTAT. The chain is built from TRBV16 and TRBJ2-3; 8 positions match TRBD2. Read coverage stops 1 residue before the CDR3 terminus; the germline J gene supplies the remainder. J was trimmed by 4 bases and V by 3 bases; bases with no gene match: 3. From germline, CDR1 is SGHSA and CDR2 FRNQAP. CDR3 length equals 14 residues.

Concerning this clone: Gene names are mouse gene names. The CDR3: CASSLGDSQNTLYF. The sequenced CDR3 bases are TGTGCCAGCAGTCTAGGGGATAGTCAAAACACCTTGTAC. The chain couples TRBV26 to TRBJ2-4; a weak D match, TRBD1 (5 bases). The CDR3 end lies 1 residue beyond the end of the read and is filled in from the germline J gene. The CDR3 extends over 14 amino acids. Per germline, CDR1 KGHPV and CDR2 FQNQEV (reference sequence). With 3 bases removed from V and 0 bases from J, the gap between germline ends came to 7 bases.

With respect to this clone: All gene names here are mouse names. The read ends 1 residue shy of where the CDR3 ends; the end is completed using the germline J gene. The chain combines TRBV23 with TRBJ1-4; no check of the table's D call, TRBD1, against the DNA was made. In germline, CDR1 is KGHTA, CDR2 FQNQQP. CDR3 length: 14 residues. CDR3 protein: CSSSPGHSNERLFF. The CDR3 DNA, read in part, is TGCTCCAGCAGTCCGGGACATTCCAACGAAAGATTATTT.

To note about this clone: Mouse gene names and germline throughout. The read ends 1 residue before the CDR3 terminus; that terminus is restored from the germline J gene. This chain joins TRBV31 and TRBJ2-7; 9 positions agree with TRBD2. The CDR3 spans 13 residues. From germline, CDR1 is GKSSPN and CDR2 SITVG. The junction had 2 bases not matched to a gene; V was cut back by 1 base and J by 4 bases. Incomplete CDR3 DNA: TGTGCCTGGAGTCGGACTGGGGCATATGAACAGTAC. Translating it yields CAWSRTGAYEQY. The entire CDR3 reads CAWSRTGAYEQYF.

This clone was seen only once. Germline and genes here are mouse. The DNA ends 1 residue before the CDR3 does, and the rest of the CDR3 is filled in from the germline J gene. V and J are TRBV13-2 and TRBJ2-7; D possibly corresponds to TRBD2 (7 bases). Per germline, CDR1 NNHNN and CDR2 SYGAGS (reference sequence). CDR3 length equals 14 residues. V was shortened by 1 base and J by 6 bases, with 14 bases between the two germline ends. The CDR3 is CASGDRWGALEQYF. CDR3 bases read: TGTGCCAGCGGTGATCGTTGGGGGGCGCTTGAACAGTAC.

As regards this clone: All gene names here are mouse names. The observed sequence ends 1 residue before the CDR3 terminus, with the missing tail filled in from the germline J gene. The chain carries TRBV1 and TRBJ1-4; D may be TRBD1 (6 bases). This CDR3 comprises 14 residues. V was pared by 6 bases and J by 0 bases, with 8 bases between. Germline V gene sequence: CDR1 NSQYPW, CDR2 LRSPGD (reference sequence). The CDR3 spells CTCRGTISNERLFF. Partial CDR3 DNA: TGCACCTGCAGAGGGACAATTTCCAACGAAAGATTATTT.

This clone came up once. Here the gene names and germline are mouse. Read data end 1 residue before the CDR3 end; the end is taken from the germline J gene. The chain links TRBV23 to TRBJ1-1; TRBD1, as called in the table, went unchecked against the DNA. Germline V CDR1 and CDR2: KGHTA, FQNQQP. CDR3 length: 14 amino acids. Partial CDR3 DNA: TGCTCCAGCAGTCAATCACAGGGGTACACAGAAGTCTTC. Amino acids: CSSSQSQGYTEVF. The complete CDR3 protein is CSSSQSQGYTEVFF.

Concerning this clone: The genes are named according to mouse. Read sequence stops 1 residue before the CDR3 end, and the germline J gene provides the missing end. The V call is TRBV26, the J call TRBJ1-1, with 8 bases that match TRBD1. There are 12 residues in the CDR3. The V gene's germline CDR1 is KGHPV and CDR2 FQNQEV (reference sequence). The V segment lost 6 bases and the J segment 7 bases; nucleotides outside the gene matches: 4. CDR3 in amino acids: CASSPGGGEVFF. Incomplete CDR3 DNA: TGTGCCAGCAGCCCAGGGGGCGGAGAAGTCTTC.

With regard to this clone: Gene names refer to mouse genes. From the germline J gene comes the end of the CDR3, since the read stops 1 residue before it. The V and J genes are TRBV13-3 and TRBJ2-1; 9 nucleotides align to TRBD1. The germline V gene has CDR1 NNHDY and CDR2 SYVADS. The J segment lost 1 base and the V segment lost 5 bases, leaving 4 bases of the junction unmatched. The CDR3 spans 15 residues. This CDR3 reads CASRATGGNYAEQFF. The CDR3 bases that were read are TGTGCCAGCAGGGCGACAGGGGGGAACTATGCTGAGCAGTTC.

Comments on this clone: Gene names follow the mouse nomenclature. The read halts 1 residue ahead of the CDR3 end, with the missing end drawn from the germline J gene. This chain links TRBV13-1 with TRBJ2-4; D call uncertain. This CDR3 region has 14 residues. V gave up 3 bases and J gave up 0 bases, with 8 bases separating them. In germline, CDR1 is NSHNY, CDR2 SYGAGN. This CDR3 reads CASSGWNSQNTLYF. The sequenced part of the CDR3 DNA is TGTGCCAGCAGTGGTTGGAATAGTCAAAACACCTTGTAC.

As regards this clone: Mouse gene names apply. The CDR3 reads CASSPGSSYEQYF. Incomplete CDR3 DNA: TGTGCCAGCAGTCCGGGGAGCTCCTATGAACAGTAC. V and J are TRBV26 and TRBJ2-7; no firm D call. The DNA ends 1 residue before the CDR3 does, and the rest of the CDR3 is filled in from the germline J gene. The CDR3 is made up of 13 amino acids. Germline V CDR1 and CDR2: KGHPV, FQNQEV (reference sequence). V was shortened by 4 bases and J by 0 bases, with 7 bases between the two germline ends. The full variable domain, rest sourced from reference TRBV26 and TRBJ2-7, is NSKVIQTPRYLVKGQGQKAKMRCIPEKGHPVVFWYQQNKNNEFKFLINFQNQEVLQQIDMTEKRFSAECPSNSPCSLEIQSSEAGDSALYLCASSPGSSYEQYFGPGTRLTVL.

This clone came up a few times. Gene names and germline match the mouse. Read coverage stops 1 residue before the CDR3 terminus; the germline J gene supplies the remainder. V and J are TRBV16 and TRBJ1-3; D is undetermined. The CDR3 has 13 residues. The V end lost 8 bases, the J end lost 3 bases, and 11 bases lay between the germline ends. The germline CDR1 and CDR2 sequences are SGHSA and FRNQAP. The part of the CDR3 DNA that was read is TGTGCAAGCGGACGGGAAGGTGGAAATACGCTCTAT. This sequence encodes CASGREGGNTLY. The CDR3 as a whole reads CASGREGGNTLYF.

In the case of this clone: Gene labels here are mouse ones. The read finishes 1 residue shy of the CDR3 end, and the germline J gene is used to complete it. The J gene is TRBJ1-6, the V gene TRBV1, with D unresolved. TRBJ1-6 is noted as an ORF with a role that remains uncertain. The germline CDR1 and CDR2 sequences are NSQYPW and LRSPGD (reference sequence). V gave up 0 bases and J gave up 4 bases, with 7 bases separating them. CDR3 length: 15 residues. CDR3 DNA (partial): TGCACCTGCAGTGCAGATCATGGATATAATTCGCCCCTCTAC. Its translation: CTCSADHGYNSPLY. In full, the CDR3 reads CTCSADHGYNSPLYF.

In regard to this clone: The genes and germline here are from mouse. The sequence runs out 1 residue before the end of the CDR3; the remainder is reconstructed from the germline J gene. The chain carries TRBV13-3 and TRBJ2-7; D remains unclear. V lost 4 bases, J lost 4 bases, and 3 bases lay in between. The germline V gene has CDR1 NNHDY and CDR2 SYVADS. The CDR3 spans 10 residues. The CDR3 bases that were read are TGTGCCAGCAGTAAGTATGAACAGTAC. Amino acids: CASSKYEQY. In full, the CDR3 reads CASSKYEQYF.

Details on this clone: Germline and genes here are mouse. The observed sequence ends 1 residue before the CDR3 terminus, with the missing tail filled in from the germline J gene. V and J are TRBV12-2 and TRBJ2-7, with 10 nucleotides matching TRBD2. Germline V gene data show CDR1 as SGHLS and CDR2 as HYDKME. With V trimmed by 3 bases and J by 3 bases, 4 bases remained unmatched. This CDR3 spans 14 amino acids. The CDR3: CASSFGLGVYEQYF. CDR3 DNA, as far as it was read: TGTGCCAGCTCTTTCGGACTGGGGGTCTATGAACAGTAC.

Remarks on this clone: Gene names are mouse gene names. The read falls 1 residue short of the CDR3 end, and the missing part is taken from the germline J gene. The V gene is TRBV26, the J gene TRBJ2-3; D gene ambiguous. The CDR3 length is 16 residues. V lost 0 bases and J 1 base, leaving 11 bases between the germline ends. Germline V gives CDR1 KGHPV, CDR2 FQNQEV (reference sequence). This CDR3 reads CASSLSTWYGAETLYF. The DNA read from the CDR3 is TGTGCCAGCAGTCTGTCGACTTGGTATGGTGCAGAAACGCTGTAT.

This clone has a handful of counts. Gene and germline names: mouse. Read data end 1 residue before the CDR3 end; the end is taken from the germline J gene. This chain connects TRBV31 to TRBJ2-5; D might be TRBD2 (6 bases). Trimming removed 1 base from V and 0 bases from J, with 11 bases in between. The CDR3 covers 15 residues. Germline CDR1 reads GKSSPN; CDR2 reads SITVG. CDR3: CAWSPNWVNQDTQYF. The CDR3 DNA, read in part, is TGTGCCTGGAGTCCGAACTGGGTTAACCAAGACACCCAGTAC.

For this clone: Genes and germline are mouse. The read gets to within 1 residue of the CDR3 end, and the germline J gene fills in the rest. This chain connects TRBV13-1 to TRBJ2-5; possible D gene TRBD2, 5 bases. Trimming shortened V by 5 bases and J by 0 bases, and 7 bases separated the two germline ends. Germline V gene data show CDR1 as NSHNY and CDR2 as SYGAGN. The CDR3 is made up of 13 amino acids. The CDR3 spells CASRLVNQDTQYF. CDR3 bases read: TGTGCCAGCAGACTGGTGAACCAAGACACCCAGTAC.

Note on this clone: The listed genes are named as in mouse. The read comes to an end 1 residue before the CDR3 does, leaving the germline J gene to fill in the end. The chain links TRBV23 to TRBJ2-4. The germline V gene encodes CDR1 KGHTA and CDR2 FQNQQP. The CDR3 is 13 residues long. Incomplete CDR3 DNA: TGCTCCAGCAGTCGGGACAGTCAAAACACCTTGTAC. It codes for CSSSRDSQNTLY. The CDR3 in full is CSSSRDSQNTLYF.

This clone has more than one count but fewer than ten. Gene names refer to mouse genes. The read falls 1 residue short of the CDR3 end, and the missing part is taken from the germline J gene. The genes are TRBV5 and TRBJ2-2, with 9 bases matching TRBD2. Unmatched junction bases numbered 0, after V lost 4 bases and J lost 0 bases. This CDR3 has 15 residues. From germline, CDR1 is LGHNA and CDR2 YNLKQL (reference sequence). CDR3 region: CASSRLGANTGQLYF. The CDR3 DNA, read in part, is TGTGCCAGCAGCCGACTGGGGGCAAACACCGGGCAGCTCTAC.

As for this clone: Genes and germline come from the mouse. The CDR3 goes on 1 residue after the read ends, and that part is filled in from the germline J gene. The chain has TRBV26 and TRBJ2-1, with D unresolved. The V and J ends lost 5 bases and 0 bases respectively, with 11 bases between them. The CDR3 is made up of 15 amino acids. Germline CDR1 KGHPV, CDR2 FQNQEV (reference sequence). Incomplete CDR3 DNA: TGTGCCAGCAGTGCGACATCCTATAACTATGCTGAGCAGTTC. Protein: CASSATSYNYAEQF. The complete CDR3 reads CASSATSYNYAEQFF.

This clone was seen only a few times. Gene names and germline match the mouse. Sequencing ends 1 residue short of the CDR3 end; the germline J gene provides the rest. This chain links TRBV26 with TRBJ2-1; 7 nucleotides agree with TRBD1. CDR1 is KGHPV, CDR2 FQNQEV, per germline (reference sequence). V lost 6 bases and J lost 0; bases outside the gene matches: 2. This CDR3 comprises 14 residues. The CDR3 protein is CASSDRANYAEQFF. The part of the CDR3 DNA that was read is TGTGCCAGCAGCGACAGGGCTAACTATGCTGAGCAGTTC.

This clone was observed a few times. The genes are named according to mouse. Sequencing ends 1 residue short of the CDR3 end; the germline J gene provides the rest. The J gene is TRBJ2-7, the V gene TRBV3; D is ambiguous. Trimming pared 1 base from V and 4 bases from J, leaving 5 bases between. The V gene's germline CDR1 is SNHLY and CDR2 FYNGKV (reference sequence). This CDR3 has 12 residues. CDR3 DNA, as far as it was read: TGTGCCAGCAGCTTAGTCAATTATGAACAGTAC. Its translation is CASSLVNYEQY. The whole CDR3 sequence is CASSLVNYEQYF.

A remark on this clone: The listed genes are named as in mouse. The part of the CDR3 DNA that was read is TGCACCTGCAGTGCAGGGACAGGGGTGGGAAATACGCTCTAT. The encoded protein is CTCSAGTGVGNTLY. The complete CDR3 sequence is CTCSAGTGVGNTLYF. This chain uses TRBV1 with TRBJ1-3; 9 bases agree with TRBD1. The read halts 1 residue ahead of the CDR3 end, with the missing end drawn from the germline J gene. Germline V CDR1 and CDR2: NSQYPW, LRSPGD (reference sequence). V gave up 1 base and J gave up 4 bases; unmatched junction bases: 2. The CDR3 covers 15 residues.

On this clone itself: The gene names given are mouse names. The sequenced fragment ends 1 residue before the CDR3 boundary, so the rest is inferred from the germline J gene. V gene TRBV3 combines with J gene TRBJ1-3; D is undetermined. CDR3 length: 12 residues. Trimming pared 5 bases from V and 0 bases from J, leaving 2 bases between. Per the germline V gene, CDR1 is SNHLY and CDR2 is FYNGKV (reference sequence). The CDR3 loop reads CASSLSGNTLYF. The covered CDR3 bases are TGTGCCAGCAGCCTTTCTGGAAATACGCTCTAT.

Concerning this clone itself: Mouse germline and gene names are used. The read falls 1 residue short of the CDR3 end, and the missing part is taken from the germline J gene. This chain connects TRBV3 to TRBJ1-3; D uncertain. Germline assignment: CDR1 SNHLY and CDR2 FYNGKV (reference sequence). This CDR3 has 11 amino acids. V shed 2 bases and J shed 8 bases, with 4 bases lying between them. The chain's CDR3 is CASSLRDTLYF. CDR3 DNA (partial): TGTGCCAGCAGCTTAAGGGATACGCTCTAT.

Turning to this clone: Gene names refer to mouse genes. CDR3 loop: CSSSSDRGGSPLYF. The DNA read from the CDR3 is TGCTCCAGCAGTTCTGACAGGGGGGGTTCGCCCCTCTAC. The chain is built from TRBV23 and TRBJ1-6; the table's D call, TRBD1, has no DNA check behind it. The sequence runs out 1 residue before the end of the CDR3; the remainder is reconstructed from the germline J gene. TRBJ1-6 is placed among ORFs of uncertain function. Germline CDR1 reads KGHTA; CDR2 reads FQNQQP. The CDR3 totals 14 residues.

A remark on this clone: Gene names denote mouse genes. Read sequence stops 1 residue before the CDR3 end, and the germline J gene provides the missing end. V usage is TRBV19 and J usage is TRBJ1-1; 7 bases map to TRBD1. This CDR3 region has 15 residues. Germline values: CDR1 FNHDT, CDR2 SITEND (reference sequence). V was pared by 3 bases and J by 0 bases, with 5 bases of the junction left unmatched. The CDR3 loop is CASSKGAFSNTEVFF. The sequenced part of the CDR3 DNA is TGTGCCAGCAGTAAGGGGGCATTTTCAAACACAGAAGTCTTC.

Worth noting for this clone: Gene names refer to mouse genes. The read stops 1 residue short of the end of the CDR3; the missing end is completed from the germline J gene. The chain carries TRBV3 and TRBJ2-4, with 7 bases identical to TRBD2. V trimming: 5 bases; J trimming: 1 base; junction bases outside the gene matches: 6. The CDR3 sequence is 15 residues long. Germline V lookup: CDR1 SNHLY, CDR2 FYNGKV (reference sequence). The CDR3 here is CASSARLGGQNTLYF. CDR3 DNA (partial): TGTGCCAGCAGCGCCCGACTGGGTGGTCAAAACACCTTGTAC.